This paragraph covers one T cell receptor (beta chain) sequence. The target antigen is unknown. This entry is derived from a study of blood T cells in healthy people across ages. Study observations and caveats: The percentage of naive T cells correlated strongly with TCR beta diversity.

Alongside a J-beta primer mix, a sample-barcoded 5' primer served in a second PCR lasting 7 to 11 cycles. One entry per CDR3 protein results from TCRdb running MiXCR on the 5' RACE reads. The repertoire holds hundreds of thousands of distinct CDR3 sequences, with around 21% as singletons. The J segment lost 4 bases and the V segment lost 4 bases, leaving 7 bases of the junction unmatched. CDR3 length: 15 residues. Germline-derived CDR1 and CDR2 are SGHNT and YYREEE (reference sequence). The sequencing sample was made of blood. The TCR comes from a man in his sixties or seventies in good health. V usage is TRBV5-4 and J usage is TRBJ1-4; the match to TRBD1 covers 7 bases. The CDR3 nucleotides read TGTGCCAGCAGCCTACTGCCAGGGGGTAATGAAAAACTGTTTTTT. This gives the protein CASSLLPGGNEKLFF.